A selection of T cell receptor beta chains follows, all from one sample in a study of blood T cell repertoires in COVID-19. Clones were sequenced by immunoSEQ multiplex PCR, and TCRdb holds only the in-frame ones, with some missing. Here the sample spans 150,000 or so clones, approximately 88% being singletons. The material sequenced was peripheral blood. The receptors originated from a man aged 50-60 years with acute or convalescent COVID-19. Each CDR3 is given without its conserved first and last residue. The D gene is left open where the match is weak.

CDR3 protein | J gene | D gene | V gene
ASSQRGTNTEAF | TRBJ1-1 | . | TRBV3-1/TRBV3-2
ASSPPSSYEQY | TRBJ2-7 | . | TRBV18
ATEDRFAAGYT | TRBJ1-2 | TRBD1 | TRBV11-2
ASSQDGRLAPEQY | TRBJ2-7 | TRBD2 | TRBV3-1/TRBV3-2
ASSSQGGYGYT | TRBJ1-2 | . | TRBV6-5
ASSLGQADGWEQF | TRBJ2-1 | TRBD1 | TRBV5-6
ASSPSDRGKFSEAF | TRBJ1-1 | TRBD1 | TRBV6-6
ALLWQGASSPLH | TRBJ1-6 | . | TRBV21-1
ASSPGQGGEKLF | TRBJ1-4 | TRBD1 | TRBV5-1
ASRPQGNYGYT | TRBJ1-2 | . | TRBV28
ASSLLWTVNTEAF | TRBJ1-1 | . | TRBV5-8
ASSEWTSGRLKNTGELF | TRBJ2-2 | TRBD2 | TRBV6-1
ASSPRQDSSNGYT | TRBJ1-2 | . | TRBV18
ASTLQGGSYEQY | TRBJ2-7 | . | TRBV6-5
ASSIGGGMNTEAF | TRBJ1-1 | . | TRBV19
ASEGTITGELF | TRBJ2-2 | TRBD2 | TRBV28
ASSQGQGRYGYT | TRBJ1-2 | TRBD1 | TRBV4-2
ASSQAGLIAQQY | TRBJ2-7 | . | TRBV27
ASSPHHSGSSYNEQF | TRBJ2-1 | TRBD2 | TRBV27
ASRWLAGNYEQY | TRBJ2-7 | TRBD2 | TRBV5-1
AISDWQGNYGYT | TRBJ1-2 | . | TRBV10-3
SVEWPGGGYGYT | TRBJ1-2 | TRBD1 | TRBV29-1
ATSRVPVLNYGYT | TRBJ1-2 | . | TRBV15
ASSFGTGRQDYGYT | TRBJ1-2 | TRBD1 | TRBV6-6
ASSQGQTLGGYT | TRBJ1-2 | . | TRBV3-1/TRBV3-2
ASSLGFDSTEAF | TRBJ1-1 | . | TRBV28
ASSPGTGAYNEQF | TRBJ2-1 | TRBD1 | TRBV28
ASIQLGVMPEAF | TRBJ1-1 | . | TRBV28
ASSSAVLLLTKAGELF | TRBJ2-2 | . | TRBV7-9
ASSQEGGASYYGYT | TRBJ1-2 | . | TRBV4-1
ASSSPSSTGGGDTQY | TRBJ2-3 | TRBD1 | TRBV28
ASSYSLQGVTYEQY | TRBJ2-7 | TRBD1 | TRBV6-5
SVPGQGQTVYGYT | TRBJ1-2 | TRBD1 | TRBV29-1
ASSVIAGVGETQY | TRBJ2-5 | TRBD2 | TRBV2